This TCR beta chain originates from a study of regulatory T cells in long-lasting Graves disease. Across the study: Newly diagnosed Graves' patients had taken antithyroid drugs under 3 months.

Findings and caveats of the study: Study of thyroid tissue was not done, with only peripheral blood studied. Persistent-disease Graves' patients showed less TCR diversity than new cases.

This CDR3 spans 10 amino acids. V lost 4 bases and J 3 bases, leaving 0 bases between the germline ends. The germline V gene encodes CDR1 MDHEN and CDR2 SYDVKM. The time point denotes: newly diagnosed GD, antithyroid drugs for less than 3 months. Extracted PBMC RNA gave rise to the TCR library. The sample holds many counts of this clonotype. The antigen remains undetermined. Relying on iRepertoire HTBI primers and Arm-PCR of CDR3 regions, the team built TCR beta libraries. TCRdb reprocessed the multiplex PCR reads via MiXCR and lists one record per CDR3 protein. The sample has 300,000 to 450,000 distinct CDR3 sequences; roughly 16% are singletons.

This chain uses TRBV28 with TRBJ1-1, with no clear D. Source: peripheral blood mononuclear cells (PBMCs), taken at new diagnosis, from a patient treated with antithyroid drugs. The receptor's source is a female donor with Graves disease. This chain's CDR3 is CASSYTEAFF. CDR3 coding DNA: TGTGCCAGCAGTTACACTGAAGCTTTCTTT.